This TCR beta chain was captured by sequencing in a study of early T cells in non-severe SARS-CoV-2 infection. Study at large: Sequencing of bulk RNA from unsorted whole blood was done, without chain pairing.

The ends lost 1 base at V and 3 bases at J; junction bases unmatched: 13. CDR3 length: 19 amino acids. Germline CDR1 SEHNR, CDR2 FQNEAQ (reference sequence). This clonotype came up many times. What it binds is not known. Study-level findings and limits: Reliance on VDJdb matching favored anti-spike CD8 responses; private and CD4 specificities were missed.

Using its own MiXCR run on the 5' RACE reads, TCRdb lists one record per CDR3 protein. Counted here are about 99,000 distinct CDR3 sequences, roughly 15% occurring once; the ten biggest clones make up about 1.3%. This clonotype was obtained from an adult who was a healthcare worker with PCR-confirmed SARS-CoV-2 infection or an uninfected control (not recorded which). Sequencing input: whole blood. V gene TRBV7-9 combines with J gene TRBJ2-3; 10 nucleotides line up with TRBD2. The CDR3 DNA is TGTGCCAGCAGCTTAGTTTCTCCAGCGGGAGGGCCGGGGACAGATACGCAGTATTTT. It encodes CASSLVSPAGGPGTDTQYF.